This T cell receptor beta chain came from a study of blood T cell repertoires in COVID-19. Sequenced by immunoSEQ multiplex PCR; TCRdb stores in-frame clones only, minus some. The table has roughly 130,000 clones, 60% to 85% seen once. CDR3 length: 16 amino acids. Germline-derived CDR1 and CDR2 are SGHNT and YYREEE (reference sequence). V lost 4 bases, J lost 2 bases, and 4 bases stayed unmatched. The J gene is TRBJ2-1, the V gene TRBV5-4; 12 bases are a match to TRBD2. This TCR was recovered from a man aged 50 to 60 with acute or convalescent COVID-19. The material sequenced was peripheral blood. The CDR3 nucleotides read TGTGCCAGCAGCCGGCTAGCGGGGGGGGCCTACAATGAGCAGTTCTTC. It translates to CASSRLAGGAYNEQFF.